Listed below are T cell receptor beta chains from one sample, sequenced in a study of blood T cell repertoires in COVID-19. Using immunoSEQ multiplex PCR, the repertoire was profiled, and TCRdb retains in-frame clones only, with some absent. Of tens of thousands of clones listed, under 80% were seen once; the top ten hold 25% to 30%. The specimen was peripheral blood. These receptors all stem from a woman aged 80 or over with active or convalescent COVID-19. Each CDR3 is given with its conserved first and last residue. D genes are given only for firm matches. Some rows have no size entry. The others give once, few or many, or a class for an expanded clone.

TRBJ2-2	-	TRBV19	-	CASKKWGLETGELFF	TGTGCCAGCAAAAAATGGGGGCTAGAAACCGGGGAGCTGTTTTTT
TRBJ1-5	-	TRBV7-2	-	CASSLSTGLNQPQHF	TGTGCCAGCAGCTTAAGTACAGGGTTAAATCAGCCCCAGCATTTT
TRBJ1-2	-	TRBV5-1	-	CASSPSGGNYGYTF	TGCGCCAGCAGCCCTAGTGGGGGGAACTATGGCTACACCTTC
TRBJ2-7	-	TRBV3-1/TRBV3-2	-	CASSLQGSYEQYF	TGTGCCAGCAGCCTCCAGGGGAGCTACGAGCAGTACTTC
TRBJ2-7	once	TRBV11-3	-	CAVHYEQYF	TGTGCCGTACATTACGAGCAGTACTTC
TRBJ1-1	-	TRBV4-1	TRBD1	CASSLQGADTEAFF	TGCGCCAGCAGCCTCCAGGGGGCCGACACTGAAGCTTTCTTT
TRBJ2-2	few	TRBV18	TRBD2	CASGREAGVNTGELFF	TGTGCCAGCGGACGGGAAGCGGGGGTAAACACCGGGGAGCTGTTTTTT
TRBJ1-2	-	TRBV7-2	-	CASSLGLEGYTF	TGTGCCAGCAGCTTGGGACTTGAAGGCTACACCTTC
TRBJ1-2	few	TRBV7-2	-	CASSFRVGGYTF	TGTGCCAGCAGCTTTCGGGTTGGTGGCTACACCTTC
TRBJ2-1	-	TRBV27	-	CASSLSSYNEQFF	TGTGCCAGCAGCCTGAGCTCCTACAATGAGCAGTTCTTC
TRBJ1-2	-	TRBV24-1	-	CATSDTRYGYTF	TGTGCCACCAGTGACACGAGATATGGCTACACCTTC
TRBJ1-6	few	TRBV30	-	CAWSVRGDSPLHF	TGTGCCTGGAGTGTCAGGGGAGATTCACCCCTCCACTTT
TRBJ1-5	-	TRBV27	TRBD1	CASRQGVVGPQHF	TGTGCCAGCCGTCAGGGGGTAGTAGGGCCCCAGCATTTT
TRBJ2-2	-	TRBV9	-	CASSVSSVDTGELFF	TGTGCCAGCAGCGTATCTAGCGTGGACACCGGGGAGCTGTTTTTT
TRBJ2-5	-	TRBV29-1	-	CSVEFGQLTQYF	TGCAGCGTTGAATTTGGACAGTTGACCCAGTACTTC
TRBJ1-2	-	TRBV2	TRBD1	CASTKPGGYGYTF	TGTGCCAGCACTAAGCCAGGGGGCTATGGCTACACCTTC
TRBJ2-7	few	TRBV7-2	TRBD1	CASSPQTGNGYEQYF	TGTGCCAGCAGCCCCCAGACAGGGAACGGCTACGAGCAGTACTTC
TRBJ1-3	-	TRBV5-1	-	CASSWMGGSGNTIYF	TGCGCCAGCAGCTGGATGGGGGGGTCTGGAAACACCATATATTTT
TRBJ2-6	-	TRBV19	-	CASRADSLSGANVLTF	TGTGCCAGTAGAGCGGACAGTCTCTCTGGGGCCAACGTCCTGACTTTC
TRBJ2-5	few	TRBV4-1	TRBD1	CASSQDPQGAQQETQYF	TGCGCCAGCAGCCAAGATCCGCAGGGGGCTCAACAAGAGACCCAGTACTTC
TRBJ1-5	-	TRBV2	TRBD1	CASSETGTKRSNQPQHF	TGTGCCAGCAGTGAGACAGGGACCAAAAGGAGCAATCAGCCCCAGCATTTT
TRBJ1-2	-	TRBV28	-	CASSPLQGYGYTF	TGTGCCAGCAGCCCATTACAGGGATATGGCTACACCTTC
TRBJ1-1	-	TRBV6-5	TRBD1	CASSYGLTGVTEAFF	TGTGCCAGCAGTTACGGACTGACAGGGGTCACTGAAGCTTTCTTT
TRBJ2-2	-	TRBV28	TRBD1	CASSFGTGSGELFF	TGTGCCAGCAGTTTCGGGACAGGGTCCGGGGAGCTGTTTTTT
TRBJ1-6	-	TRBV28	-	CASSLKGSYNSPLHF	TGTGCCAGCAGTTTAAAGGGGTCCTATAATTCACCCCTCCACTTT
TRBJ1-1	once	TRBV29-1	-	CSVASGRTEAFF	TGCAGCGTTGCTTCGGGGAGGACTGAAGCTTTCTTT
TRBJ2-5	-	TRBV18	-	CASSPRTDQETQYF	TGTGCCAGCTCACCACGGACAGACCAAGAGACCCAGTACTTC
TRBJ1-4	-	TRBV5-4	TRBD1	CASSRTGQDEKLFF	TGTGCCAGCAGCCGGACAGGACAGGATGAAAAACTGTTTTTT
TRBJ1-1	-	TRBV10-1	-	CASSESSGQAFF	TGCGCCAGCAGTGAGTCTAGCGGACAAGCTTTCTTT
TRBJ1-2	many	TRBV12-3/TRBV12-4	-	CASSRDIYGGYTF	TGTGCCAGCAGTCGGGACATTTACGGGGGCTACACCTTC
TRBJ1-5	once	TRBV24-1	TRBD1	CATYRRQGRSNQPQHF	TGTGCCACCTACCGGAGACAGGGACGTAGCAATCAGCCCCAGCATTTT
TRBJ2-2	-	TRBV11-2	-	CASSPWAGNTGELFF	TGTGCCAGCAGCCCGTGGGCAGGGAACACCGGGGAGCTGTTTTTT
TRBJ2-3	-	TRBV28	-	CASRRQSSTDTQYF	TGTGCCAGCCGGAGGCAATCTAGCACAGATACGCAGTATTTT
TRBJ2-5	-	TRBV28	-	CASSEAGGKTQYF	TGTGCCAGCAGTGAGGCAGGAGGAAAGACCCAGTACTTC
TRBJ1-6	-	TRBV5-5	-	CASSLGQGDSPLHF	TGTGCCAGCAGCTTAGGTCAGGGCGATTCACCCCTCCACTTT
TRBJ2-7	few	TRBV6-2/TRBV6-3	TRBD2	CASSYELAGSYEQYF	TGTGCCAGCAGTTACGAGTTAGCGGGCTCCTACGAGCAGTACTTC
TRBJ1-5	-	TRBV6-6	-	CASSAGDRPQHF	TGTGCCAGCAGTGCAGGGGATAGGCCCCAGCATTTT
TRBJ1-6	many	TRBV30	TRBD1	CAGTGNQHSPLHF	TGTGCCGGGACAGGGAATCAACATTCACCCCTCCACTTT
TRBJ1-6	once	TRBV27	-	CASRERQFSYNSPLHF	TGTGCCAGCAGGGAAAGACAGTTCTCCTATAATTCACCCCTCCACTTT
TRBJ1-2	-	TRBV9	-	CASSVLSTKDYGYTF	TGTGCCAGCAGCGTTCTCAGTACTAAGGACTATGGCTACACCTTC
TRBJ1-5	-	TRBV19	-	CASRNRETWGNQPQHF	TGTGCCAGTAGAAACAGGGAGACATGGGGCAATCAGCCCCAGCATTTT
TRBJ1-3	-	TRBV5-4	-	CASSLFGVAGNTIYF	TGTGCCAGCAGCTTGTTTGGGGTAGCGGGAAACACCATATATTTT
TRBJ1-2	-	TRBV9	TRBD1	CASSVGSAGQGVGYTF	TGTGCCAGCAGCGTAGGCTCTGCGGGACAGGGTGTAGGCTACACCTTC
TRBJ2-3	-	TRBV27	TRBD1	CASSLSNQGGTDTQYF	TGTGCCAGCAGTTTATCAAATCAGGGGGGCACAGATACGCAGTATTTT
TRBJ1-1	-	TRBV20-1	-	CSARYLTEAFF	TGCAGTGCTAGGTACCTAACTGAAGCTTTCTTT
TRBJ2-2	-	TRBV2	-	CASRKTDINTGELFF	TGTGCCAGCAGAAAGACAGATATTAACACCGGGGAGCTGTTTTTT
TRBJ1-5	-	TRBV27	-	CASSFAGVGQPQHF	TGTGCCAGCAGTTTCGCAGGGGTGGGTCAGCCCCAGCATTTT
TRBJ1-4	-	TRBV9	-	CASSVASTNEKLFF	TGTGCCAGCAGCGTAGCGTCAACTAATGAAAAACTGTTTTTT
TRBJ1-5	medium-sized	TRBV12-3/TRBV12-4	TRBD1	CASRDRPNQPQHF	TGTGCCAGCAGGGACAGGCCCAATCAGCCCCAGCATTTT
TRBJ1-2	-	TRBV18	-	CASSPGQYPSEGYTF	TGTGCCAGCTCACCAGGACAGTACCCCTCGGAAGGCTACACCTTC
TRBJ1-1	-	TRBV25-1	-	CASSDSGVRGEAFF	TGTGCCAGCAGTGATAGCGGGGTACGGGGTGAAGCTTTCTTT
TRBJ2-5	-	TRBV30	TRBD2	CAWSVSSGGFQETQYF	TGTGCCTGGAGTGTGAGTAGCGGGGGATTTCAAGAGACCCAGTACTTC
TRBJ2-1	-	TRBV12-3/TRBV12-4	-	CASSFRDYNEQFF	TGTGCCAGCAGTTTCAGGGACTACAATGAGCAGTTCTTC
TRBJ1-6	few	TRBV10-2	-	CASSEPPDRYKIYNSPLHF	TGCGCCAGCAGTGAGCCTCCAGACAGATACAAGATTTATAATTCACCCCTCCACTTT
TRBJ2-3	once	TRBV28	TRBD2	CASSLERGGMTDTQYF	TGTGCCAGCAGTCTGGAGCGGGGGGGCATGACAGATACGCAGTATTTT